These 26 T cell receptor beta chains originate from one sample sequenced in a study of vaccination and CD4 T cells after COVID-19. An Oncomine TCR Beta short-read assay was used to sequence the DNA from cultured CD4+ T cells. TCRdb re-called the PCR reads through MiXCR, storing one row per CDR3 protein. This sample has some 9,000 distinct CDR3 sequences, with about 65% found just once. These receptors' targets are unknown. Described treatment: roughly nine-day PBMC culture with coronavirus spike peptide pools or control peptides (ViraFEST assay). Sample: CD4+ T cells from blood, cultured in vitro, taken before SARS-CoV-2 vaccination. These receptors all stem from a human donor who had recovered from COVID-19.

The CDR3 nucleotides are TGCAGTGCTAATCACCGGGACCTCGGCACAGATACGCAGTATTTT. Its translation is CSANHRDLGTDTQYF. The chain recombines TRBV20-1 with TRBJ2-3; either TRBD1 or TRBD2 may supply D (5 bases each). Germline assignment: CDR1 DFQATT and CDR2 SNEGSKA (reference sequence). The CDR3 has 15 residues. V lost 4 bases and J lost 1, with 15 bases in between.

The chain joins TRBV15 to TRBJ1-1; the D gene is possibly TRBD1 (6 bases). The germline gives CDR1 LNHNV, CDR2 YYDKDF (reference sequence). The ends were cut back, 3 bases at V and 5 bases at J, with 13 bases in the middle. The CDR3 loop spans 14 amino acids. As DNA, the CDR3 is TGTGCCACCAGCAGTAGACAGGCGGGGACTGAAGCTTTCTTT. Translating gives CATSSRQAGTEAFF. Full variable domain (outside the CDR3, taken from reference TRBV15 and TRBJ1-1): DAMVIQNPRYQVTQFGKPVTLSCSQTLNHNVMYWYQQKSSQAPKLLFHYYDKDFNNEADTPDNFQSRRPNTSFCFLDIRSPGLGDTAMYLCATSSRQAGTEAFFGQGTRLTVV.

This clonotype was counted only a few times. V is TRBV11-2 and J is TRBJ1-1; no reliable D call. Trimming removed 1 base from V and 3 bases from J, with 6 bases in between. The CDR3 is made up of 13 amino acids. Germline values: CDR1 SGHAT, CDR2 FQNNGV. The CDR3 DNA sequence: TGTGCCAGCAGCTTAGCTGGATACACTGAAGCTTTCTTT. It codes for CASSLAGYTEAFF.

The gene calls are TRBV6-1 and TRBJ1-5; D not resolved. Germline V gives CDR1 MNHNS, CDR2 SASEGT. This CDR3 contains 11 residues. V was pared by 10 bases and J by 1 base, with 5 bases between. The CDR3: CANGSNQPQHF. As DNA, the CDR3 is TGTGCCAACGGAAGCAATCAGCCCCAGCATTTT.

This chain uses TRBV7-9 with TRBJ1-1; the D gene is possibly TRBD1 (5 bases). Germline V gene sequence: CDR1 SEHNR, CDR2 FQNEAQ (reference sequence). CDR3 length equals 13 residues. Trimming shortened V by 6 bases and J by 4 bases, and 12 bases separated the two germline ends. In DNA form, the CDR3 reads TGTGCCAGCAGATCTCCTAGGGGCACTGAAGCTTTCTTT. Protein sequence: CASRSPRGTEAFF.

The chain recombines TRBV20-1 with TRBJ2-7, with 10 bases that match TRBD2. CDR1 and CDR2 (germline): DFQATT, SNEGSKA (reference sequence). The V gene end was trimmed by 6 bases and the J gene end by 3 bases; junction bases not matched to a gene: 8. The CDR3 totals 14 residues. CDR3 region: CSARGAGGIYEQYF. The DNA for the CDR3 is TGCAGTGCCAGGGGAGCGGGAGGGATCTACGAGCAGTACTTC.

J is TRBJ2-4 and V is TRBV6-1; TRBD2 might be the D (6 bases). CDR1 is MNHNS and CDR2 is SASEGT in the germline V gene. Trimming stripped 6 bases from V and 0 bases from J, with 9 bases between. The CDR3 spans 14 residues. The CDR3: CASSRLVAKNIQYF. CDR3 DNA: TGTGCCAGCAGCCGACTAGTAGCCAAAAACATTCAGTACTTC.

V and J are TRBV24-1 and TRBJ2-5, with 9 nucleotides matching TRBD1. Germline CDR1 and CDR2: KGHDR and SFDVKD. Trimming removed 4 bases from V and 5 bases from J; junction bases left unmatched: 13. This CDR3 comprises 17 residues. Written as DNA, the CDR3 is TGTGCCACCAGTGACTTAAAACGACAGGGGGTTGCGGAGACCCAGTACTTC. This translates into CATSDLKRQGVAETQYF.

This clonotype counts as medium-sized. The chain couples TRBV7-2 to TRBJ2-3; D remains unclear. The germline CDR1 and CDR2 sequences are SGHTA and FQGNSA. The CDR3 is made up of 11 amino acids. V lost 2 bases to trimming and J lost 3 bases, with 0 bases between them. CDR3 sequence (DNA): TGTGCCAGCAGCTTAACAGATACGCAGTATTTT. It is translated as CASSLTDTQYF.

The count of this clonotype is one. This chain connects TRBV2 to TRBJ1-5; tentatively, D is TRBD1 (6 bases). This CDR3 spans 15 amino acids. Germline CDR1 reads SNHLY; CDR2 reads FYNNEI. V shed 6 bases and J shed 6 bases, with 18 bases lying between them. The DNA of the CDR3 is TGTGCCAGCAGCACTGGACAGTTGCTCGGTCAGCCCCAGCATTTT. This encodes CASSTGQLLGQPQHF.

V gene TRBV28 combines with J gene TRBJ2-7, with unresolved D. This CDR3 is 13 amino acids long. V shed 7 bases and J shed 4 bases, with 14 bases lying between them. The germline V gene encodes CDR1 MDHEN and CDR2 SYDVKM. CDR3 loop: CASTPNLGYEQYF. In nucleotides, the CDR3 is TGTGCCAGCACGCCTAACCTGGGTTACGAGCAGTACTTC.

This chain connects TRBV6-1 to TRBJ2-4; maybe TRBD2 (6 bases). Trimming pared 8 bases from V and 6 bases from J, leaving 8 bases between. This CDR3 has 11 amino acids. Germline V gives CDR1 MNHNS, CDR2 SASEGT. CDR3 sequence (DNA): TGTGCCAGCCGGGACTTAAACATTCAGTACTTC. Translated: CASRDLNIQYF.

This clonotype showed up just a few times. The chain couples TRBV7-3 to TRBJ1-1; TRBD1 might be the D (5 bases). Per the germline V gene, CDR1 is SGHTA and CDR2 is FQGTGA. The CDR3 is 13 residues long. Trimming took 5 bases from V and 3 from J, leaving 10 bases between them. The CDR3 loop reads CASSVRGDTEAFF. CDR3 bases: TGTGCCAGCAGCGTCCGGGGGGACACTGAAGCTTTCTTT.

The chain combines TRBV7-9 with TRBJ1-2; 7 bases align to TRBD1. Germline CDR1 SEHNR, CDR2 FQNEAQ (reference sequence). This CDR3 is built from 14 residues. After removal of 3 bases from V and 2 bases from J, the junction contained 3 bases not matched to a gene. The CDR3 loop reads CASSFRGLNYGYTF. The CDR3 region has the DNA TGTGCCAGCAGCTTCAGGGGGTTGAACTATGGCTACACCTTC.

V is TRBV19 and J is TRBJ2-3; D is unresolved. The CDR3 contains 13 residues. The germline V gene encodes CDR1 LNHDA and CDR2 SQIVND (reference sequence). V was pared by 6 bases and J by 7 bases, with 14 bases between. The DNA for the CDR3 is TGTGCCAGTAGCATTGAAAGGACCAATACGCAGTATTTT. Encoded protein: CASSIERTNTQYF.

This clonotype is labeled as large (0.1 to 1%). The rearrangement uses TRBV9 and TRBJ2-5; 11 bases line up with TRBD2. After removal of 3 bases from V and 5 bases from J, the junction contained 9 bases not matched to a gene. CDR3 length: 16 residues. The germline gives CDR1 SGDLS, CDR2 YYNGEE. Written as DNA, the CDR3 is TGTGCCAGCAGCGGGGGGAGACTAGCGGGATCCGAGACCCAGTACTTC. It translates to CASSGGRLAGSETQYF.

CDR3 sequence reads: CSATAGRFNEQFF. CDR3 DNA: TGCAGTGCTACAGCGGGACGTTTCAATGAGCAGTTCTTC. The V call is TRBV20-1, the J call TRBJ2-1, with TRBD2 matching over 7 bases. CDR1 is DFQATT and CDR2 is SNEGSKA in the germline V gene (reference sequence). This CDR3 spans 13 amino acids. The trim removed 4 bases at V and 6 bases at J, leaving 6 bases unmatched.

J is TRBJ1-5 and V is TRBV12-3 or TRBV12-4, with D perhaps matching TRBD1 (6 bases). V was clipped by 8 bases and J by 5 bases, with 16 bases between them. The CDR3 spans 14 residues. The CDR3 protein is CASGTDRSHQPQHF. CDR3 nucleotides: TGTGCCAGCGGCACAGACAGGTCGCATCAGCCCCAGCATTTT.

This clonotype has just a few counts. The V gene is TRBV6-2 or TRBV6-3, the J gene TRBJ1-1, with 9 bases lining up with TRBD1. From germline, CDR1 is MNHEY and CDR2 SVGEGT. The trim removed 6 bases at V and 0 bases at J, leaving 2 bases unmatched. The CDR3 is made up of 14 amino acids. In DNA, the CDR3 is TGTGCCAGCAGGAGGACAGGGGTGAACACTGAAGCTTTCTTT. It translates to CASRRTGVNTEAFF.

The chain recombines TRBV10-3 with TRBJ2-1; maybe TRBD2 (5 bases). This CDR3 region has 15 residues. Germline CDR1 and CDR2: ENHRY and SYGVKD. V dropped 0 bases and J dropped 3 bases, with 9 bases sitting between them. CDR3 DNA: TGTGCCATCAGTGAGTCGGTCGGGAACTACAATGAGCAGTTCTTC. Its protein product is CAISESVGNYNEQFF.

The chain has TRBV27 and TRBJ1-5, with 9 bases fitting TRBD1. The CDR3 has 15 residues. With V trimmed by 6 bases and J by 0 bases, 3 bases remained unmatched. The germline CDR1 and CDR2 sequences are MNHEY and SMNVEV (reference sequence). CDR3 residues: CASRVQGASNQPQHF. The CDR3 bases are TGTGCCAGCAGAGTACAGGGGGCTAGCAATCAGCCCCAGCATTTT.

V usage is TRBV7-9 and J usage is TRBJ2-5, with 14 bases lining up with TRBD2. The trim removed 4 bases at V and 5 bases at J, leaving 6 bases unmatched. This CDR3 has 16 residues. Germline CDR1 and CDR2: SEHNR and FQNEAQ (reference sequence). The CDR3 region is CASSSGLAGGSETQYF. The DNA for the CDR3 is TGTGCCAGCAGCTCAGGACTAGCGGGAGGTTCTGAGACCCAGTACTTC.

The chain combines TRBV19 with TRBJ1-2, with a tentative D call TRBD1 (5 bases). Looked up from germline, CDR1 is LNHDA and CDR2 is SQIVND (reference sequence). Between the trimmed V and J ends, which lost 3 bases and 4 bases, there was a span of 18 bases. CDR3 size: 16 residues. DNA of the CDR3: TGTGCCAGTAGTATCTACAGCCAGGGCGGTCTCTATGGCTACACCTTC. Its protein product is CASSIYSQGGLYGYTF.

J is TRBJ1-6 and V is TRBV7-2; TRBD1 agrees at 7 bases. The CDR3 runs to 14 residues. Germline V gives CDR1 SGHTA, CDR2 FQGNSA. The J segment lost 9 bases and the V segment lost 5 bases, leaving 7 bases of the junction unmatched. For the CDR3, the DNA is TGTGCCAGCAGCCGACAAACAGGGGTTTCACCCCTCCACTTT. Protein sequence: CASSRQTGVSPLHF.

The chain carries TRBV5-1 and TRBJ2-7; possible D gene TRBD2, 5 bases. The V end lost 6 bases, the J end lost 0 bases, and 10 bases lay between the germline ends. The germline V gene has CDR1 SGHRS and CDR2 YFSETQ. The CDR3 is 13 residues long. DNA of the CDR3: TGCGCCAGCACTAGCCTGAGCTCCTACGAGCAGTACTTC. It codes for CASTSLSSYEQYF.

This clonotype was picked up a small number of times. The V call is TRBV7-2, the J call TRBJ1-3; D remains ambiguous. The germline V gene encodes CDR1 SGHTA and CDR2 FQGNSA. With 5 bases removed from V and 3 bases from J, the gap between germline ends came to 11 bases. The CDR3 has 14 amino acids. The CDR3 sequence: CASSLGVDGNTIYF. The CDR3 DNA reads as TGTGCCAGCAGCCTAGGTGTGGATGGAAACACCATATATTTT.